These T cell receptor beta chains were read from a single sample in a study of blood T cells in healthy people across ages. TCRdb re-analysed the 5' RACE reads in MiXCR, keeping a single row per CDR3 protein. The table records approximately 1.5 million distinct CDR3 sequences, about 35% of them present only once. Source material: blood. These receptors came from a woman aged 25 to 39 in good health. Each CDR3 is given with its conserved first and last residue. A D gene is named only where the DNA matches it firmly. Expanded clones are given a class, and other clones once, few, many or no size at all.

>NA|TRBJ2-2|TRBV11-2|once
CASRSDRNTGELFF
TGTGCCAGCAGATCCGACAGGAACACTGGGGAGCTGTTTTTT
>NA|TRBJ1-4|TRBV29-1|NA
CSVGVGVSGEKLFF
TGCAGCGTTGGGGTCGGGGTGAGCGGGGAAAAACTGTTTTTT
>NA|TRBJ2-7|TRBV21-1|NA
CASSKPARAYEQYF
TGTGCCAGCAGCAAACCCGCCCGGGCCTACGAGCAGTACTTC
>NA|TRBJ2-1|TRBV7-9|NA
CASSSGLGVYNEQFF
TGTGCCAGCAGCTCGGGCTTAGGGGTTTACAATGAGCAGTTCTTC
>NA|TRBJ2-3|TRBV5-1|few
CASRSGRAGSTDTQYF
TGCGCCAGCAGATCTGGAAGGGCGGGAAGCACAGATACGCAGTATTTT
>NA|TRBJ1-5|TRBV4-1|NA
CASSHTPGRESNQPQHF
TGCGCCAGCAGCCACACCCCGGGGAGGGAAAGCAATCAGCCCCAGCATTTT
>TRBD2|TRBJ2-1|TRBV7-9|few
CASSIKAKTSGIGSYNEQFF
TGTGCCAGCAGTATAAAAGCGAAGACTAGCGGGATAGGATCCTACAATGAGCAGTTCTTC
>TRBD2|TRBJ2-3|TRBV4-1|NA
CASSQGPGTSGGYTDTQYF
TGCGCCAGCAGCCAGGGTCCCGGGACTAGCGGGGGTTACACAGATACGCAGTATTTT
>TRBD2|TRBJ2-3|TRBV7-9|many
CASRPGGTDTQYF
TGTGCCAGCAGGCCGGGAGGGACGGATACGCAGTATTTT
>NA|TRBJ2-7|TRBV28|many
CASRLDPQSSYEQYF
TGTGCCAGCAGATTGGACCCCCAGAGCTCCTACGAGCAGTACTTC
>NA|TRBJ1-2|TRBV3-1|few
CASSQDGGNGYTF
TGTGCCAGCAGCCAAGATGGAGGGAATGGCTACACCTTC
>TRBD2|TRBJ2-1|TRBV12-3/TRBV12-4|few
CASSLTSGGAQRNNEQFF
TGTGCCAGCAGTTTGACTAGCGGGGGGGCCCAGAGGAACAATGAGCAGTTCTTC
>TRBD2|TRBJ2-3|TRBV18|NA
CASSPRGRPSTDTQYF
TGTGCCAGCTCACCTCGCGGGAGGCCCAGCACAGATACGCAGTATTTT
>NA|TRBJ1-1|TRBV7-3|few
CASSFARGTEAFF
TGTGCCAGCAGCTTTGCTAGGGGCACTGAAGCTTTCTTT
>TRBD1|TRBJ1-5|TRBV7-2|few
CASSRDRPNQPQHF
TGTGCCAGCAGCCGGGACAGGCCTAATCAGCCCCAGCATTTT
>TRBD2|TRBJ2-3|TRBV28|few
CASSQTSGRVGTDTQYF
TGTGCCAGCAGTCAAACTAGCGGGAGAGTCGGAACAGATACGCAGTATTTT
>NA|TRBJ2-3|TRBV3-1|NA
CTSSQSRADTQYF
TGTACCAGCAGCCAATCACGGGCAGATACGCAGTATTTT
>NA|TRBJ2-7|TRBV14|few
CASSPRTVAYEQYF
TGTGCCAGCAGCCCCAGGACGGTAGCCTACGAGCAGTACTTC
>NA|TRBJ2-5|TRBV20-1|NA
CSAVLEETQYF
TGCAGTGCTGTCTTAGAAGAGACCCAGTACTTC
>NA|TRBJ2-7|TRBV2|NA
CASSEGRTGAYEQYF
TGTGCCAGCAGTGAAGGCCGGACGGGCGCCTACGAGCAGTACTTC
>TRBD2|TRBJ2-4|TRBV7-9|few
CASGDVGTSGWLAKNIQYF
TGTGCCAGCGGAGACGTCGGGACTAGCGGGTGGCTGGCCAAAAACATTCAGTACTTC
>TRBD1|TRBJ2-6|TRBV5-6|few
CASSLRDRALGANVLTF
TGTGCCAGCAGCTTGAGGGACAGGGCACTTGGGGCCAACGTCCTGACTTTC
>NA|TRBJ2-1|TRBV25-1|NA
CASSELGSQFF
TGTGCCAGCAGTGAATTGGGCTCGCAGTTCTTC
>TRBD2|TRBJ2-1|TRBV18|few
CASSPDTSGDNEQFF
TGTGCCAGCTCTCCTGATACTAGCGGAGACAATGAGCAGTTCTTC
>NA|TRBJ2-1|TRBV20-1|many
CSASQSTYSYNEQFF
TGCAGTGCTAGTCAGTCTACCTACTCCTACAATGAGCAGTTCTTC
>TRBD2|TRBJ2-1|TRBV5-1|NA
CASSLDSSGTYNEQFF
TGCGCCAGCAGCTTGGATTCTAGCGGTACCTACAATGAGCAGTTCTTC
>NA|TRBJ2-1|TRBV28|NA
CASSTTSAYYNEQFF
TGTGCCAGCAGTACGACTTCGGCCTACTACAATGAGCAGTTCTTC
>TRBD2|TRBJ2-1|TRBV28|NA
CASSTGGVYNEQFF
TGTGCCAGCAGCACGGGAGGGGTTTACAATGAGCAGTTCTTC
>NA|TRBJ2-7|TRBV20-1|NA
CSAPSSGVLPHYEQYF
TGCAGTGCTCCCTCGTCCGGGGTCCTCCCTCACTACGAGCAGTACTTC
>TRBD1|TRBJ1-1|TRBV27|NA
CASSLFPTGLGTEAFF
TGTGCCAGCAGTTTATTCCCGACAGGGTTGGGCACTGAAGCTTTCTTT
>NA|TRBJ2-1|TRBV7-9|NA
CASSHKGGNEQFF
TGTGCCAGCAGCCACAAAGGTGGGAATGAGCAGTTCTTC
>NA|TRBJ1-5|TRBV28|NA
CASSRHSSNQPQHF
TGTGCCAGCAGCCGACACTCTAGCAATCAGCCCCAGCATTTT
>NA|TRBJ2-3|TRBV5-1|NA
CASRTGIPDTQYF
TGCGCCAGCAGAACAGGGATCCCAGATACGCAGTATTTT
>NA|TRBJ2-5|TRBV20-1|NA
CSASTGHWDETQYF
TGCAGTGCTAGCACAGGGCATTGGGATGAGACCCAGTACTTC
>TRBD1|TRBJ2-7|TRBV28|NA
CASSLSGTGDHEQYF
TGTGCCAGCAGTTTATCGGGGACAGGGGACCACGAGCAGTACTTC
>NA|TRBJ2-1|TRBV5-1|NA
CASSLERNSYDEQFF
TGCGCCAGCAGCCTAGAGAGGAACTCCTACGATGAGCAGTTCTTC
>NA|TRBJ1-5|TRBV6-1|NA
CASRGLENQPQHF
TGTGCCAGCCGGGGCTTGGAGAATCAGCCCCAGCATTTT
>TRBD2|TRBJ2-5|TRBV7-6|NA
CASSPKRGPQETQYF
TGTGCCAGCAGCCCCAAGCGGGGCCCCCAAGAGACCCAGTACTTC
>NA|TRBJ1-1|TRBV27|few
CASSLSRDLEAFF
TGTGCCAGCAGTTTATCTCGGGACCTTGAAGCTTTCTTT
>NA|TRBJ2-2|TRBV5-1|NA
CASERPNTGELFF
TGCGCCAGCGAGCGGCCGAACACCGGGGAGCTGTTTTTT
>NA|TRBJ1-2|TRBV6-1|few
CASSERSPRGGYTF
TGTGCCAGCAGTGAACGGTCCCCGCGGGGCGGCTACACCTTC
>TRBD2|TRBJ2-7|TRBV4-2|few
CASSQGFGDYISYEQYF
TGTGCCAGCAGCCAAGGATTTGGGGACTACATCTCCTACGAGCAGTACTTC
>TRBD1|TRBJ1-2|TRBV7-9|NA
CASSSDRGPIYGYTF
TGTGCCAGCAGCTCGGACAGGGGCCCCATCTATGGCTACACCTTC
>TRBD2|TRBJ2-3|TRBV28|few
CASSNLLAALGTDTQYF
TGTGCCAGCAGCAACCTGCTAGCGGCCCTAGGCACAGATACGCAGTATTTT
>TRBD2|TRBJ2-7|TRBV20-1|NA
CSAETSGAYYEQYF
TGCAGTGCTGAGACTAGCGGGGCTTACTACGAGCAGTACTTC
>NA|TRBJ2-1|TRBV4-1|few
CASSQEVYNEQFF
TGCGCCAGCAGCCAAGAGGTCTACAATGAGCAGTTCTTC
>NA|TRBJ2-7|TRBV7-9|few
CASSLEVNEQYF
TGTGCCAGCAGCTTAGAAGTAAACGAGCAGTACTTC
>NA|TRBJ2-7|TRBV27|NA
CASRKQGRYYEQYF
TGTGCCAGCAGAAAACAGGGCCGCTACTACGAGCAGTACTTC
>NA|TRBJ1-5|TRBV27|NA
CATSWGLGQPQHF
TGTGCCACCTCATGGGGGCTCGGGCAGCCCCAGCATTTT
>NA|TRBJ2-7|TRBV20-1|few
CSAEQVSPYEQYF
TGCAGTGCCGAGCAGGTGAGCCCCTACGAGCAGTACTTC
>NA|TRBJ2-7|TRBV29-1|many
CSVGTVHEQYF
TGCAGCGTTGGGACAGTACACGAGCAGTACTTC
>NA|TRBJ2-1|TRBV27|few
CASSVTDYNEQFF
TGTGCCAGCAGTGTGACAGATTACAATGAGCAGTTCTTC
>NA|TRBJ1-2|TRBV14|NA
CASSQPGINYGYTF
TGTGCCAGCAGCCAACCAGGGATTAACTATGGCTACACCTTC
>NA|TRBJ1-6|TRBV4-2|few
CASSQDRGGSPLHF
TGTGCCAGCAGCCAAGATCGTGGAGGTTCACCCCTCCACTTT
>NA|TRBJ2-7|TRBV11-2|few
CASSGYGQYF
TGTGCCAGCAGCGGTTACGGGCAGTACTTC
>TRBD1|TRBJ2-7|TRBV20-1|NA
CSARDTLLGTALMEQYF
TGCAGTGCTAGAGATACCTTACTGGGGACAGCCCTAATGGAGCAGTACTTC
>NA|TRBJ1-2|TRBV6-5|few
CASMRDQGYTF
TGTGCCAGCATGCGGGATCAGGGCTACACCTTC
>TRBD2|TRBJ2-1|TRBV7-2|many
CASSLGSGSYNEQFF
TGTGCCAGCAGCTTAGGTAGCGGGAGCTACAATGAGCAGTTCTTC